The 32 T cell receptor beta chains reported below all come from one sample, sequenced in a study of blood T cells in healthy people across ages. Alongside a J-beta primer mix, a sample-barcoded 5' primer served in a second PCR lasting about 7 to 11 cycles. TCRdb reanalysed the 5' RACE reads using MiXCR and keeps one entry per CDR3 protein. The sample has about 760,000 distinct CDR3 sequences, approximately 60% seen once. Sequenced: blood. The receptors here all came from a man aged 35 to 55 in good health.

The chain carries TRBV27 and TRBJ1-2; no clear D. Germline-derived CDR1 and CDR2 are MNHEY and SMNVEV (reference sequence). V shed 9 bases and J shed 1 base, with 9 bases lying between them. The CDR3 has 12 amino acids. CDR3: CASYRYNYGYTF. The CDR3 coding sequence is TGTGCCAGTTACAGATATAACTATGGCTACACCTTC.

This clonotype was picked up a small number of times. J is TRBJ2-1 and V is TRBV7-9, with 11 bases lining up with TRBD2. This CDR3 comprises 14 residues. Germline CDR1 is SEHNR and CDR2 is FQNEAQ (reference sequence). Trimming cost V 6 bases and J 8 bases; bases outside gene matches: 6. CDR3 residues: CASSPIAGGYEQFF. CDR3 DNA: TGTGCCAGCAGTCCTATAGCGGGAGGGTATGAGCAGTTCTTC.

This rearrangement joins TRBV15 to TRBJ2-3; perhaps D is TRBD1 or TRBD2 (5 bases each). Germline V gives CDR1 LNHNV, CDR2 YYDKDF (reference sequence). The CDR3 consists of 11 residues. V gave up 5 bases and J gave up 8 bases, with 8 bases separating them. CDR3 amino acids: CATSAGTTQYF. The DNA for the CDR3 is TGTGCCACCAGCGCAGGGACTACGCAGTATTTT.

DNA of the CDR3: TGTGCCAGCAGCCAAGATAGAGCGTCGGAATGGGGCGAGCAGTACTTC. This translates into CASSQDRASEWGEQYF. V and J are TRBV4-2 and TRBJ2-7, with D unresolved. V shed 0 bases and J shed 6 bases, with 18 bases lying between them. This CDR3 spans 16 amino acids. Germline V gives CDR1 LGHNA, CDR2 YNFKEQ.

This clonotype was found a few times. The gene calls are TRBV3-1 and TRBJ1-1; tentatively, D is TRBD1 (5 bases). Trimming cost V 0 bases and J 0 bases, with 11 bases left between them. The CDR3 sequence is 16 residues long. In germline, CDR1 is LGHDT, CDR2 YNNKEL (reference sequence). The chain's CDR3 is CASSQESGTVNTEAFF. CDR3 sequence (DNA): TGTGCCAGCAGCCAAGAGTCAGGGACGGTGAACACTGAAGCTTTCTTT.

The V and J genes are TRBV28 and TRBJ2-7, with no clear D. Germline CDR1 reads MDHEN; CDR2 reads SYDVKM. Trimming shortened V by 3 bases and J by 2 bases, and 8 bases separated the two germline ends. CDR3 length equals 13 residues. CDR3 nucleotides: TGTGCCAGCAGTTTTTTCGCACCCTACGAGCAGTACTTC. The encoded protein is CASSFFAPYEQYF.

V is TRBV29-1 and J is TRBJ2-5, with D perhaps given as TRBD1 or TRBD2 (7 bases each). The J call may be faulty, since TRBJ2-7 better matches the DNA end. Germline V gene data show CDR1 as SQVTM and CDR2 as ANQGSEA. This CDR3 is 14 amino acids long. The CDR3 DNA reads TGCAGCGTTGTAAGGGGGCTAGCGGTAAGCGAGCAGTACTTC. Translated: CSVVRGLAVSEQYF.

This chain links TRBV24-1 with TRBJ2-7, with 7 bases lining up with TRBD1. V lost 9 bases and J lost 7; bases outside the gene matches: 11. Germline V gene sequence: CDR1 KGHDR, CDR2 SFDVKD. The CDR3 runs 13 residues. The CDR3 coding sequence is TGTGCCACCGGAAGGGACAGAGACAATGAGCAGTACTTC. Protein product: CATGRDRDNEQYF.

This chain joins TRBV20-1 and TRBJ2-7; 9 bases are shared with TRBD1. Trimming took 1 base from V and 4 from J; bases not matched to a gene: 5. CDR3 size: 14 residues. CDR1 is DFQATT, CDR2 SNEGSKA, per germline (reference sequence). CDR3 DNA sequence: TGCAGTGCTAGAGGGTGGGACAGGGAATACGAGCAGTACTTC. This translates into CSARGWDREYEQYF.

This clonotype was counted only a few times. The rearrangement uses TRBV27 and TRBJ2-7, with 9 nucleotides matching TRBD1. The CDR3 is made up of 15 amino acids. V dropped 5 bases and J dropped 4; count of bases not matched to a gene: 9. The germline V gene has CDR1 MNHEY and CDR2 SMNVEV (reference sequence). The CDR3 DNA reads TGTGCCAGCAGTGTTCCGGGACAGGGTCTTTACGAGCAGTACTTC. It translates to CASSVPGQGLYEQYF.

This chain joins TRBV27 and TRBJ2-7; D perhaps matches TRBD2 (6 bases). Per the germline V gene, CDR1 is MNHEY and CDR2 is SMNVEV (reference sequence). This CDR3 has 17 residues. The V gene lost 5 bases and the J gene lost 2 bases, with 22 bases spanning the gap. The CDR3 DNA is TGTGCCAGCAGTCTCACAAGGGGACTCACGAGAACCTACGAGCAGTACTTC. This encodes CASSLTRGLTRTYEQYF.

The chain has TRBV11-2 and TRBJ1-6; D call uncertain. The CDR3 is 16 residues long. CDR1 is SGHAT, CDR2 FQNNGV, per germline. V was trimmed by 0 bases and J by 7 bases, leaving 13 bases between them. CDR3 protein: CASSLDSTADNSPLHF. Written as DNA, the CDR3 is TGTGCCAGCAGCTTAGATAGTACGGCGGACAATTCACCCCTCCACTTT.

This clonotype was recorded a few times. The chain links TRBV27 to TRBJ2-1; D may be TRBD2 (6 bases). Trimming took 5 bases from V and 0 from J, leaving 11 bases between them. The CDR3 has 15 amino acids. CDR1 is MNHEY, CDR2 SMNVEV, per germline (reference sequence). This CDR3 reads CASSGGVSSYNEQFF. The CDR3 DNA sequence: TGTGCCAGCAGTGGCGGGGTGAGCTCCTACAATGAGCAGTTCTTC.

The V and J genes are TRBV7-2 and TRBJ2-3; 8 nucleotides match TRBD2. The germline V gene has CDR1 SGHTA and CDR2 FQGNSA. CDR3 length equals 16 residues. Germline trimming cut 1 base from V and 5 bases from J; bases unmatched to any gene: 8. CDR3 DNA sequence: TGTGCCAGCAGCTTAGAACCCGCGGGAGGAGGAGATACGCAGTATTTT. Protein sequence: CASSLEPAGGGDTQYF.

The CDR3 DNA is TGTGCCAGCAGTTTACGGCTTCGACAGGGAGGGAACTACGAGCAGTACTTC. It codes for CASSLRLRQGGNYEQYF. The V and J genes are TRBV28 and TRBJ2-7; tentatively, D is TRBD1 or TRBD2 (7 bases each). V lost 2 bases to trimming and J lost 3 bases, with 20 bases between them. Germline V gene data show CDR1 as MDHEN and CDR2 as SYDVKM. The CDR3 sequence is 17 residues long.

In its sample, this clonotype was seen once. The rearrangement links TRBV24-1 to TRBJ2-7; possible D gene TRBD2, 5 bases. The CDR3 has 13 amino acids. Germline V lookup: CDR1 KGHDR, CDR2 SFDVKD. The ends were cut back, 5 bases at V and 0 bases at J, with 7 bases in the middle. CDR3: CATSAGISYEQYF. CDR3 bases: TGTGCCACCAGTGCGGGAATCTCCTACGAGCAGTACTTC.

The V call is TRBV28, the J call TRBJ2-6; the D is unclear. CDR1 and CDR2 from the germline V gene are MDHEN and SYDVKM. The CDR3 is 16 amino acids. The germline V and J ends were trimmed by 3 bases and 1 base, with 10 bases remaining between them. In DNA, the CDR3 is TGTGCCAGCAGTTTTACGGAGTATTCTGGGGCCAACGTCCTGACTTTC. Translated, it gives CASSFTEYSGANVLTF.

The V and J genes are TRBV28 and TRBJ2-3; tentative D call: TRBD2 (6 bases). The CDR3 extends over 13 amino acids. Germline V gives CDR1 MDHEN, CDR2 SYDVKM. Trimming shortened V by 11 bases and J by 5 bases, and 17 bases separated the two germline ends. CDR3 residues: CASSRDFQDTQYF. The CDR3 nucleotides are TGTGCCTCGAGCCGGGACTTTCAAGATACGCAGTATTTT.

This clonotype has only a few counts. V is TRBV28 and J is TRBJ2-7; no clear D gene. Trimming stripped 2 bases from V and 2 bases from J, with 7 bases between. This CDR3 region has 13 residues. Germline V gene sequence: CDR1 MDHEN, CDR2 SYDVKM. The CDR3 spells CASSLGKAYEQYF. The CDR3 nucleotides read TGTGCCAGCAGTTTAGGCAAAGCCTACGAGCAGTACTTC.

With respect to this clonotype: A junction end diverges from the germline sequence, so it may reflect a read error. This rearrangement joins TRBV11-3 to TRBJ2-6; D gene unclear. The CDR3 is 18 amino acids. The germline V gene encodes CDR1 SGHNT and CDR2 YENEEA. In DNA form, the CDR3 reads TGTGCCGGCAGCTTCTCCCTTGAGATGCGGTCTGGGGCCAACGTCCTGACTTTC. Translation gives CAGSFSLEMRSGANVLTF.

This chain uses TRBV6-5 with TRBJ1-6; 7 nucleotides line up with TRBD1. There are 16 residues in the CDR3. The germline gives CDR1 MNHEY, CDR2 SVGAGI. Trimming at V came to 2 bases and at J to 9 bases, leaving 10 bases not matched to a gene. CDR3 loop: CASSYNTGAWSSPLHF. In DNA form, the CDR3 reads TGTGCCAGCAGTTACAACACAGGGGCCTGGAGTTCACCCCTCCACTTT.

The rearrangement uses TRBV7-2 and TRBJ1-1; 9 bases are shared with TRBD1. Germline V CDR1 and CDR2: SGHTA, FQGNSA. The CDR3 spans 16 residues. V gave up 3 bases and J gave up 3 bases; unmatched junction bases: 8. The CDR3 reads CASSFQLDRGYTEAFF. The DNA of the CDR3 is TGTGCCAGCAGCTTCCAATTGGACAGGGGCTACACTGAAGCTTTCTTT.

This clonotype was found a few times. This chain uses TRBV29-1 with TRBJ2-2; 10 bases align to TRBD2. The ends lost 4 bases at V and 1 base at J; junction bases unmatched: 3. Germline-derived CDR1 and CDR2 are SQVTM and ANQGSEA. The length of the CDR3 is 15 residues. The CDR3 region has the DNA TGCAGCGTTGCAATAGCGGGAGGGAACACCGGGGAGCTGTTTTTT. Translating it yields CSVAIAGGNTGELFF.

V gene TRBV15 combines with J gene TRBJ1-2, with D possibly being TRBD1 (6 bases). Looked up from germline, CDR1 is LNHNV and CDR2 is YYDKDF (reference sequence). CDR3 length equals 16 residues. Trimming left V 5 bases short and J 4 bases short, with 20 bases between. The chain's CDR3 is CATSGQGRGGAYGYTF. The CDR3 region has the DNA TGTGCCACCAGCGGACAAGGACGTGGGGGCGCCTATGGCTACACCTTC.

This sequence joins TRBV11-3 and TRBJ2-3; D is ambiguous. There are 12 residues in the CDR3. Trimming shortened V by 4 bases and J by 6 bases, and 8 bases separated the two germline ends. The germline V gene has CDR1 SGHNT and CDR2 YENEEA. CDR3 sequence reads: CASSSFRDTQYF. CDR3 DNA: TGTGCCAGCAGCTCTTTTAGGGATACGCAGTATTTT.

The rearrangement joins TRBV7-2 to TRBJ1-6; 7 positions agree with TRBD1. CDR1 and CDR2 (germline): SGHTA, FQGNSA. V shed 5 bases and J 5 bases; nucleotides not matched to a gene: 9. CDR3 length: 16 amino acids. This chain's CDR3 is CASSPRQGLNNSPLHF. The CDR3 DNA is TGTGCCAGCAGCCCCCGACAGGGACTAAATAATTCACCCCTCCACTTT.

This chain joins TRBV4-3 and TRBJ2-3, with D possibly being TRBD1 or TRBD2 (5 bases each). This CDR3 is built from 18 residues. Trimming removed 0 bases at V and 8 bases at J, with 24 bases between. Per germline, CDR1 LGHNA and CDR2 YSLEER. The DNA of the CDR3 is TGCGCCAGCAGCCAAGATCGGTTTTTGGGGACGCTGTGGTCTACGCAGTATTTT. Protein sequence: CASSQDRFLGTLWSTQYF.

The V and J genes are TRBV6-5 and TRBJ1-4, with D hard to call. CDR1 MNHEY and CDR2 SVGAGI come from the germline V gene. V was trimmed by 7 bases and J by 0 bases, leaving 9 bases between them. The CDR3 length is 14 residues. This CDR3 is CASNSQPTNEKLFF. The CDR3 DNA follows: TGTGCCAGCAATTCCCAACCAACTAATGAAAAACTGTTTTTT.

On this clonotype: A junction end diverges from the germline sequence, so it may reflect a read error. The genes are TRBV9 and TRBJ1-5; D remains unclear. The CDR3 consists of 15 residues. The germline V gene encodes CDR1 SGDLS and CDR2 YYNGEE. The CDR3 DNA is TGTACCAGCAGCGTAGGTGGAGATAGCAATCAGCCCCAGCATTTT. It encodes CTSSVGGDSNQPQHF.

The V gene is TRBV6-5, the J gene TRBJ2-7; TRBD1 matches at 7 bases. V shed 2 bases and J 4 bases; nucleotides not matched to a gene: 2. The CDR3 is 13 residues long. Per the germline V gene, CDR1 is MNHEY and CDR2 is SVGAGI. The CDR3 protein is CASSYDRVYEQYF. The CDR3 region has the DNA TGTGCCAGCAGTTACGACAGGGTATACGAGCAGTACTTC.

Comments on this clonotype: This sequence may be a read error, since a much larger clone differs from it by one base. J is TRBJ2-5 and V is TRBV7-2; D is unresolved. The V end lost 5 bases, the J end lost 5 bases, and 12 bases lay between the germline ends. CDR1 SGHTA and CDR2 FQGNSA come from the germline V gene. This CDR3 is built from 13 residues. CDR3: CASSRGPTETQYF. The CDR3 DNA reads as TGTGCCAGCAGCCGCGGCCCAACGGAGACCCAGTACTTC.

This chain connects TRBV3-1 to TRBJ1-5, with 7 bases aligning to TRBD1. With 1 base clipped from V and 3 bases from J, the junction kept 3 bases outside the gene matches. Germline values: CDR1 LGHDT, CDR2 YNNKEL (reference sequence). The CDR3 consists of 15 residues. CDR3 DNA: TGTGCCAGCAGCCAAGGTGGGACAGTCAATCAGCCCCAGCATTTT. Translating gives CASSQGGTVNQPQHF.